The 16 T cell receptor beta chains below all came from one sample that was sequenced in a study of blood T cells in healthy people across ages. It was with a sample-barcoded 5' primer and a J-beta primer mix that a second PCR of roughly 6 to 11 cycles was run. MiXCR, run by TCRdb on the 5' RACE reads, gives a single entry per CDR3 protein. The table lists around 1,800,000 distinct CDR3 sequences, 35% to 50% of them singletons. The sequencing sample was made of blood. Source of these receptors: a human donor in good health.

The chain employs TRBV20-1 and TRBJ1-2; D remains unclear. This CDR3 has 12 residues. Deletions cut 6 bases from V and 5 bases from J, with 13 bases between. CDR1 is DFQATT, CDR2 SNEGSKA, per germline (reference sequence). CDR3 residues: CSAKEHPYGYTF. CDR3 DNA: TGCAGTGCGAAAGAGCACCCTTATGGCTACACCTTC.

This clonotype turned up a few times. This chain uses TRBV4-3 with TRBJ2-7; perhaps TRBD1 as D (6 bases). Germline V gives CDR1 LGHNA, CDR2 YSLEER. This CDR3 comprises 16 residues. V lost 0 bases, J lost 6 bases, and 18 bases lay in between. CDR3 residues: CASSQDYPGEPLEQYF. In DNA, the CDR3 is TGCGCCAGCAGCCAAGATTACCCAGGGGAGCCTCTCGAGCAGTACTTC.

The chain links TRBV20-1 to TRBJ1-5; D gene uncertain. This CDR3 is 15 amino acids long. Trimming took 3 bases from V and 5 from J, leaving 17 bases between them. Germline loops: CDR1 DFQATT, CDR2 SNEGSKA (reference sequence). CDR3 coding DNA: TGCAGTGCTAGTTCGGGAAGGGTCGGGGATCAGCCCCAGCATTTT. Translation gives CSASSGRVGDQPQHF.

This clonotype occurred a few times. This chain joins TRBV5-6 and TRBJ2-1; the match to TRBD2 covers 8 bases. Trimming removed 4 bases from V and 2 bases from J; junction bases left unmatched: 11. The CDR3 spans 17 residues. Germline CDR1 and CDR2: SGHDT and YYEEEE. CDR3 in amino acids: CASSPRGSGVPYNEQFF. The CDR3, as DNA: TGTGCCAGCAGCCCCCGGGGTAGCGGGGTCCCCTACAATGAGCAGTTCTTC.

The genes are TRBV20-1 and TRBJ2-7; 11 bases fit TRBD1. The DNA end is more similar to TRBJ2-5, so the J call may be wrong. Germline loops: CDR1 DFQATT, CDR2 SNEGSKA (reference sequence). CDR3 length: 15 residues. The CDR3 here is CSAPRTGGLEETQYF. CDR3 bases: TGCAGTGCACCCCGGACAGGGGGCTTGGAAGAGACCCAGTACTTC.

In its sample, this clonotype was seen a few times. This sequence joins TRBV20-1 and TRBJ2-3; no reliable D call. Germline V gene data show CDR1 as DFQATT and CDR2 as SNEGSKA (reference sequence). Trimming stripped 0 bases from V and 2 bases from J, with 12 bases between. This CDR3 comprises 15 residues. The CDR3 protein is CSARDRVRVTDTQYF. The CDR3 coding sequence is TGCAGTGCTAGAGATAGGGTCAGAGTCACAGATACGCAGTATTTT.

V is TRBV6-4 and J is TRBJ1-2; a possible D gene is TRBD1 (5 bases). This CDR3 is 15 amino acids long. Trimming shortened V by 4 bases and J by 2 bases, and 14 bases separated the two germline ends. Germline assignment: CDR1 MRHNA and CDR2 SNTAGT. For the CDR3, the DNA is TGTGCCAGCAGTGGTTTTGTGGGGCAGAACTATGGCTACACCTTC. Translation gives CASSGFVGQNYGYTF.

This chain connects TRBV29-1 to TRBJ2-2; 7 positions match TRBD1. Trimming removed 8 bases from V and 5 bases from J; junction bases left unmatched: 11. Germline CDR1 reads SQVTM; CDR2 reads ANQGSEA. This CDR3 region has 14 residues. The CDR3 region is CSISWTGGTGELFF. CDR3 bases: TGCAGCATCTCCTGGACAGGCGGAACCGGGGAGCTGTTTTTT.

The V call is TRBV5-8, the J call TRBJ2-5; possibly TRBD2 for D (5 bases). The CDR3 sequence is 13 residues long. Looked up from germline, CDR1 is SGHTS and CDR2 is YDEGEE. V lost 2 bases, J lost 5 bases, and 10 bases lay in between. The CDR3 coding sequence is TGTGCCAGCAGCTTAATGTGCGGGGAGACCCAGTACTTC. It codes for CASSLMCGETQYF.

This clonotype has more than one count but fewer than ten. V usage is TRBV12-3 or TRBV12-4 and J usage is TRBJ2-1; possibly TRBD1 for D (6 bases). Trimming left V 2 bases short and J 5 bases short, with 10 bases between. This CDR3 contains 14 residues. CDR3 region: CASSLSPGDNEQFF. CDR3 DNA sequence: TGTGCCAGCAGTTTATCCCCAGGGGACAATGAGCAGTTCTTC.

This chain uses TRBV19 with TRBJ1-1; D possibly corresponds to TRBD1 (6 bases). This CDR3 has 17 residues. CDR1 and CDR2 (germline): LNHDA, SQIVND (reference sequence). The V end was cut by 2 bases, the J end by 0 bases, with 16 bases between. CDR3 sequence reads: CASSIRLDREMNTEAFF. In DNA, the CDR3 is TGTGCCAGTAGTATAAGGTTGGACAGAGAGATGAACACTGAAGCTTTCTTT. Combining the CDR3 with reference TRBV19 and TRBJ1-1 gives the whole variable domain DGGITQSPKYLFRKEGQNVTLSCEQNLNHDAMYWYRQDPGQGLRLIYYSQIVNDFQKGDIAEGYSVSREKKESFPLTVTSAQKNPTAFYLCASSIRLDREMNTEAFFGQGTRLTVV.

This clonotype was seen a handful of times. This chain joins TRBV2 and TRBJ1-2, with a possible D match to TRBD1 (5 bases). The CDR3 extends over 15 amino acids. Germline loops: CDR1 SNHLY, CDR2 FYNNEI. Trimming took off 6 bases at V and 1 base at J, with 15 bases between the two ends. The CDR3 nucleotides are TGTGCCAGCAGGGGGGACCCGGAGGATAACTATGGCTACACCTTC. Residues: CASRGDPEDNYGYTF.

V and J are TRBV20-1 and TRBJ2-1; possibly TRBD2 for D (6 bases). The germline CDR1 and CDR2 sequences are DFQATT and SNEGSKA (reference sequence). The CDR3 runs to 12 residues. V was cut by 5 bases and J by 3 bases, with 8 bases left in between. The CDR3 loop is CSAGEVYNEQFF. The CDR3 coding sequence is TGCAGTGCTGGGGAGGTCTACAATGAGCAGTTCTTC.

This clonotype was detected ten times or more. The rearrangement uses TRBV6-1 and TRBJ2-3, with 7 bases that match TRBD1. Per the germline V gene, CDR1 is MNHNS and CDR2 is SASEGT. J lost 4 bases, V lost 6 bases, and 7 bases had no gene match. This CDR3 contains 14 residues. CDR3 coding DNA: TGTGCCAGCAGGAGGGGGACAGAACCAGATACGCAGTATTTT. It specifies CASRRGTEPDTQYF.

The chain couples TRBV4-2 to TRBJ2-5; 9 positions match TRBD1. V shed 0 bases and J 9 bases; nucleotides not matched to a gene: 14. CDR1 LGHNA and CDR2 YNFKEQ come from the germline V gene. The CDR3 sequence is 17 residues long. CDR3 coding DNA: TGTGCCAGCAGCCAAGATCAGGGGACAGGGCGTTTGATTGCCCAGTACTTC. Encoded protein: CASSQDQGTGRLIAQYF.

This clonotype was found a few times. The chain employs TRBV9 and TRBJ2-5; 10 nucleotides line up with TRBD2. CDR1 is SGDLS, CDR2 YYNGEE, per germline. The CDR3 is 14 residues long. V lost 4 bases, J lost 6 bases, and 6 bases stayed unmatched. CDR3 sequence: CASSPSGGSQTQYF. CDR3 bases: TGTGCCAGCAGCCCTAGCGGGGGATCGCAGACCCAGTACTTC.